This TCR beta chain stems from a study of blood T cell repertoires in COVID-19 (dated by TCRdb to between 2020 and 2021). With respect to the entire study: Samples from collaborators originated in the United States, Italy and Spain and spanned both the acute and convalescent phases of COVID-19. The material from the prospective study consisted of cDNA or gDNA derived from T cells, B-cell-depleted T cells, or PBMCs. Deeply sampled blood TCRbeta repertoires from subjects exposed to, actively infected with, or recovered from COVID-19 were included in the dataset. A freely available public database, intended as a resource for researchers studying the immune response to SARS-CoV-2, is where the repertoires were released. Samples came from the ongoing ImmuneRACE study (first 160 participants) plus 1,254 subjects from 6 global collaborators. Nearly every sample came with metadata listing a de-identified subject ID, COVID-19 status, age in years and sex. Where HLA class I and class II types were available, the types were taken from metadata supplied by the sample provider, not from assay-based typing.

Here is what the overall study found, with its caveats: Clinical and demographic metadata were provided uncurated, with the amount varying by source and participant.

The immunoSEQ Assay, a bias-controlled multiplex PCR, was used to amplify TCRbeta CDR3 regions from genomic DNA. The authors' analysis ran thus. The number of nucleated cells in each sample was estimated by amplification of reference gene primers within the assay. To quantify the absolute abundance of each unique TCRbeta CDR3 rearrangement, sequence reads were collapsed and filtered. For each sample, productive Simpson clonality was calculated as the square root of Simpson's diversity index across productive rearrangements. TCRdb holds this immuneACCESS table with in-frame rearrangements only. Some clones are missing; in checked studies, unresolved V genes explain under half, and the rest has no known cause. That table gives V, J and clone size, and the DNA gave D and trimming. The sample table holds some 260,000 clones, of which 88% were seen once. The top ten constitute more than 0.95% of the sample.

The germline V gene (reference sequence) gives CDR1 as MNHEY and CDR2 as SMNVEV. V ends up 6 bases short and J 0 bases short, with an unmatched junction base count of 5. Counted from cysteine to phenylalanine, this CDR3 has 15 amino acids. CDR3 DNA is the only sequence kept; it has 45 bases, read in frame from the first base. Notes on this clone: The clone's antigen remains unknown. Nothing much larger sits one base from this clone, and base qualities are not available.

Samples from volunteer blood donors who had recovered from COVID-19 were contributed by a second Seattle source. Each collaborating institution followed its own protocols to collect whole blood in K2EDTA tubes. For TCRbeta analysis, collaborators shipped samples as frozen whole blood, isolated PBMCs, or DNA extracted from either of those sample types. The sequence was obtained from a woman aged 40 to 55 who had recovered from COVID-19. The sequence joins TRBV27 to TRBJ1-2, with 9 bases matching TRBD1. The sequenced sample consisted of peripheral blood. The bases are TGTGCCAGCAGCCACGGGGACAGGGCTAACTATGGCTACACCTTC. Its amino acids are CASSHGDRANYGYTF.